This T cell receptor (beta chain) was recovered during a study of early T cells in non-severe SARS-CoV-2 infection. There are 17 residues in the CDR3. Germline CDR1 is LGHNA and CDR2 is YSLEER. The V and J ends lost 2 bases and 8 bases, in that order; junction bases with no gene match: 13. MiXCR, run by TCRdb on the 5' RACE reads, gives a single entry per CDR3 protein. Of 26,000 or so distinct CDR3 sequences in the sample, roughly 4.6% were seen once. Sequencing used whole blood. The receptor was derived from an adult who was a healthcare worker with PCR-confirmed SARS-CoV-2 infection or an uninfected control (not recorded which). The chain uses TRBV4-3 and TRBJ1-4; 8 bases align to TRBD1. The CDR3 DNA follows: TGCGCCAGCAGCCAAACCCTCAGGGGGCGCGGGAACGAAAAACTGTTTTTT. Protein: CASSQTLRGRGNEKLFF.